This TCR beta chain was sequenced for a study of long-term antiretroviral therapy in people with HIV. With V trimmed by 5 bases and J by 4 bases, 7 bases remained unmatched. The CDR3 has 16 residues. Germline values: CDR1 SEHNR, CDR2 FQNEAQ (reference sequence). Remarks on this clone: Antigen: not known.

Study results and limitations: ART was followed by higher diversity that remained below transplant donor controls. Versus controls, repertoires in people with HIV had narrower CDR3 length ranges.

Survey-level resolution applied to immunoSEQ assay v3.0. Repertoires were generated with immunoSEQ multiplex PCR, while TCRdb's copy carries only in-frame clones and drops some. The table includes 25,000 to 35,000 clones, 75% to 90% detected once. Sequencing was performed on unsorted PBMCs, taken 3.2 years before starting antiretroviral therapy. This chain uses TRBV7-9 with TRBJ2-5; 13 bases are shared with TRBD2. This clonotype originated in a man in his forties or fifties with HIV. CDR3 residues: CASSRGLAGESETQYF. The CDR3, as DNA: TGTGCCAGCAGCCGAGGACTAGCGGGAGAATCAGAGACCCAGTACTTC. Combining the CDR3 with reference TRBV7-9 and TRBJ2-5 gives the whole variable domain DTGVSQNPRHKITKRGQNVTFRCDPISEHNRLYWYRQTLGQGPEFLTYFQNEAQLEKSRLLSDRFSAERPKGSFSTLEIQRTEQGDSAMYLCASSRGLAGESETQYFGPGTRLLVL.